This T cell receptor (beta chain) was sequenced for a study of T cells after yellow fever vaccination. In its sample, this clonotype was seen a few times. Germline values: CDR1 MNHEY, CDR2 SVGEGT. V dropped 10 bases and J dropped 2 bases, with 15 bases sitting between them. The CDR3 covers 14 residues. TCRdb independently ran MiXCR on the 5' RACE reads; one entry per CDR3 protein. The repertoire includes hundreds of thousands of distinct CDR3 sequences, about 14% of them detected once, and about an eighth sits in the top ten. Material: PBMCs, obtained on the day of the yellow fever booster vaccination. V gene TRBV6-2 or TRBV6-3 combines with J gene TRBJ1-5; TRBD1 might be the D (5 bases). The clonotype comes from a man younger than 40 who received the YFV17D yellow fever vaccine. The CDR3 spells CATYSMGRNQPQHF. DNA of the CDR3: TGTGCCACCTATTCGATGGGACGCAATCAGCCCCAGCATTTT.